One TCR beta chain is described in this entry. In this sample, this clone turned up a few times. What this receptor recognizes is not known. Base qualities are not recorded, but no much larger clone differs from it by a single base. The sample comes from a study of T cell responses to AZD1222 COVID-19 vaccine (dated by TCRdb to about 2021). For the wider study: A total of roughly 240 trial participants underwent TCR sequencing, of whom about 210 received two doses of AZD1222 and about 25 received two doses of the MenACWY control vaccine. Enrollment into the trials was organized by age into subgroups of 18-55, 56-69 and 70-plus years, and those subgroups contained about 160, 30 and 59 TCR-sequenced participants, respectively. Points the paper makes about the study in general: Participants were mostly white British and included more females than males, and it was suggested by the authors that clonal diversity may have been underestimated. Nearly half of unique spike-specific TCRs reportedly recognized epitopes outside regions mutated in the B.1.351 and B.1.1.7 variants. Conclusions about previously exposed vaccinees were limited because only a handful of AZD1222 recipients were SARS-CoV-2 seropositive at baseline. In the small 56-69-year group, the increase in depth fell short of significance, most likely because of low power. The vaccine-associated CD4 TCRs covered the entire spike protein, and the dominant responses fell in regions 160-218 and 743-854. After two AZD1222 doses, spike-specific TCR breadth and depth were significantly higher than at day 0 and than in MenACWY recipients. No day 14 peak-response samples were available, so repertoires were characterized only after the peak T cell response.

The CDR3 regions of human TCRbeta chains were analyzed by immunosequencing. In the paper's pipeline: Repertoire TCRs were matched against a reference library of SARS-CoV-2-specific TCRs generated with the MIRA antigen-specificity platform. Breadth was defined as the fraction of unique TCRs that were SARS-CoV-2-associated. Depth was defined as the fraction of total T cells that were SARS-CoV-2-associated. Using the MIRA data, every spike-specific TCR was mapped to the spike region that the TCR reacted to and assigned to either a CD4 or a CD8 class. Log10-transformed breadth and depth values were compared by one-way ANOVA with Sidak's multiple comparisons tests. The table comes from immuneACCESS by way of TCRdb, which keeps in-frame sequences with V and J called. Part of the clones is missing from these tables; in studies checked, under half for an unresolved V gene and the rest for unknown reasons. V, J and clone size are taken as reported in that table, and D and trimming were inferred from the DNA itself. The sample has roughly 120,000 clones on record, around 83% of them singletons. 4.4% of the sample is held by the ten biggest clonotypes.

In the paper's terms, the time point label means: about 28 days (+/-7) after the second vaccine dose. AZD1222 recipients given second doses at about 4 weeks or at about 12 weeks were pooled, since spike-specific TCR depth and breadth were not found to differ between the two schedules. Samples from vaccinated people were obtained from the UK trials COV001 and COV002, which included a single-blind randomized controlled phase 2/3 trial of AZD1222 (ChAdOx1 nCoV-19) in healthy adults. For TCRbeta chain sequencing, PBMC samples were collected from trial participants at day 0 and at day 28 after the second dose. CDR3 length: 13 amino acids, cysteine to phenylalanine. Just CDR3 DNA is preserved here, 39 bases in frame from base 1. At the junction V is shortened by 1 base and J by 4 bases, with 7 bases in between. The CDR1 and CDR2 encoded by the germline V gene (reference sequence) are LGHDT and YNNKEL.

The sample was peripheral blood, taken 28 days after the second AZD1222 dose. The receptor was isolated from an adult who received the AZD1222 COVID-19 vaccine. This chain is built from TRBV3-1 (or the pseudogene TRBV3-2) and TRBJ1-1; no D gene can be assigned with confidence. This receptor has the CDR3 CASSQGFGTEAFF. The DNA sequence reads TGTGCCAGCAGCCAAGGGTTCGGCACTGAAGCTTTCTTT.